These 21 T cell receptor beta chains originate from one sample sequenced in a study of T-cell reconstitution after alpha-beta-depleted transplantation in children. Preparation of the TCRbeta library was carried out with unique molecular identifiers. TCRdb re-analysed the PCR reads in MiXCR, keeping a single row per CDR3 protein. This table has over 400,000 distinct CDR3 sequences, roughly an eighth appearing once. The sequences come from PBMCs from the stem cell graft donor, collected from the stem cell graft. These TCRs come from a human donor who donated a stem cell graft to a child with combined immunodeficiency.

V is TRBV12-3 or TRBV12-4 and J is TRBJ1-1; no clear D gene. Trimming pared 4 bases from V and 2 bases from J, leaving 11 bases between. The CDR3 runs to 14 residues. The CDR3 nucleotides read TGTGCCAGCAGTTCAGACACCCCCAACACTGAAGCTTTCTTT. It is translated as CASSSDTPNTEAFF.

V and J are TRBV5-5 and TRBJ2-5, with 7 bases lining up with TRBD2. Germline CDR1 reads SGHKS; CDR2 reads YYEKEE (reference sequence). The junction had 3 bases not matched to a gene; V was cut back by 0 bases and J by 7 bases. The CDR3 runs to 13 residues. CDR3 bases: TGTGCCAGCAGCTTGGGGCTAGCGGCGACCCAGTACTTC. It specifies CASSLGLAATQYF.

This clonotype was recorded many times. The V call is TRBV7-9, the J call TRBJ2-1; perhaps TRBD2 as D (6 bases). Germline V gives CDR1 SEHNR, CDR2 FQNEAQ (reference sequence). V dropped 5 bases and J dropped 6 bases, with 23 bases sitting between them. This CDR3 has 17 residues. The CDR3 nucleotides read TGTGCCAGCAGCCCTTATAACGTGGGGGGATTACGCAATGAGCAGTTCTTC. Amino acid sequence: CASSPYNVGGLRNEQFF.

This clonotype was seen only a few times. The rearrangement joins TRBV5-4 to TRBJ1-2, with D tentatively TRBD1 (5 bases). This CDR3 contains 15 residues. V lost 0 bases, J lost 10 bases, and 19 bases lay in between. Germline CDR1 and CDR2: SGHNT and YYREEE (reference sequence). In DNA, the CDR3 is TGTGCCAGCAGCTTGGGGGGCAGTGGGTATGTTGACTACACCTTC. Amino acids: CASSLGGSGYVDYTF.

This clonotype was detected only a few times. The rearrangement uses TRBV7-2 and TRBJ1-2, with D possibly TRBD1 on 6 matching bases. V was clipped by 5 bases and J by 5 bases, with 18 bases between them. CDR3 length: 15 residues. CDR1 is SGHTA and CDR2 is FQGNSA in the germline V gene. CDR3 sequence (DNA): TGTGCCAGCAGCCTGAGTTCTATAGGGGGGTATGGCTACACCTTC. Protein product: CASSLSSIGGYGYTF.

This clonotype was recorded many times. The V and J genes are TRBV12-3 or TRBV12-4 and TRBJ2-5; 8 nucleotides agree with TRBD1. The CDR3 is 13 amino acids. Trimming at V came to 7 bases and at J to 4 bases, leaving 5 bases not matched to a gene. The CDR3 DNA is TGTGCCAGCAAGGGACAGGTGGGAGAGACCCAGTACTTC. This translates into CASKGQVGETQYF.

This clonotype was counted only a few times. The chain is built from TRBV12-3 or TRBV12-4 and TRBJ1-5; no clear D. The CDR3 extends over 14 amino acids. V shed 1 base and J shed 0 bases, with 4 bases lying between them. For the CDR3, the DNA is TGTGCCAGCAGTTTAGGTCTTAGCAATCAGCCCCAGCATTTT. It encodes CASSLGLSNQPQHF.

V gene TRBV9 combines with J gene TRBJ2-7; tentatively, D is TRBD1 or TRBD2 (5 bases each). CDR1 and CDR2 (germline): SGDLS, YYNGEE. The CDR3 runs 14 residues. Trimming took 3 bases from V and 5 from J, leaving 15 bases between them. As DNA, the CDR3 is TGTGCCAGCAGCGCCGCCGGGGACGGCAACGAGCAGTACTTC. Its protein is CASSAAGDGNEQYF.

The chain has TRBV5-1 and TRBJ2-2, with unresolved D. The length of the CDR3 is 15 residues. The germline V gene encodes CDR1 SGHRS and CDR2 YFSETQ. V dropped 4 bases and J dropped 4 bases, with 14 bases sitting between them. The CDR3 DNA is TGCGCCAGCAGCCGAACGACCGTTTCCACCGGGGAGCTGTTTTTT. It translates to CASSRTTVSTGELFF. Complete variable domain (other parts from reference TRBV5-1 and TRBJ2-2): KAGVTQTPRYLIKTRGQQVTLSCSPISGHRSVSWYQQTPGQGLQFLFEYFSETQRNKGNFPGRFSGRQFSNSRSEMNVSTLELGDSALYLCASSRTTVSTGELFFGEGSRLTVL.

The rearrangement uses TRBV11-2 and TRBJ2-2, with a tentative D call TRBD1 (5 bases). Germline CDR1 reads SGHAT; CDR2 reads FQNNGV. The CDR3 length is 14 residues. Trimming took off 3 bases at V and 5 bases at J, with 10 bases between the two ends. CDR3 nucleotides: TGTGCCAGCAGCTTCGATTCAGGGACCGGGGAGCTGTTTTTT. Amino acids: CASSFDSGTGELFF. Together with reference TRBV11-2 and TRBJ2-2, the CDR3 gives the full variable domain: EAGVAQSPRYKIIEKRQSVAFWCNPISGHATLYWYQQILGQGPKLLIQFQNNGVVDDSQLPKDRFSAERLKGVDSTLKIQPAKLEDSAVYLCASSFDSGTGELFFGEGSRLTVL.

This chain links TRBV3-1 with TRBJ2-5; TRBD2 agrees at 7 bases. Per the germline V gene, CDR1 is LGHDT and CDR2 is YNNKEL (reference sequence). The CDR3 is 15 residues long. Trimming removed 2 bases from V and 1 base from J; junction bases left unmatched: 4. The CDR3 loop is CASSQMASGQETQYF. The CDR3 coding sequence is TGTGCCAGCAGCCAAATGGCTAGCGGCCAAGAGACCCAGTACTTC.

The chain uses TRBV30 and TRBJ1-2; TRBD1 aligns across 8 bases. The J segment lost 5 bases and the V segment lost 0 bases, leaving 2 bases of the junction unmatched. The length of the CDR3 is 13 residues. Looked up from germline, CDR1 is GTSNPN and CDR2 is SVGIG (reference sequence). This chain's CDR3 is CAWSVGTGYGYTF. CDR3 DNA sequence: TGTGCCTGGAGTGTCGGGACAGGATATGGCTACACCTTC.

CDR3 in amino acids: CASSPTGLAGAAYNEQFF. The CDR3 coding sequence is TGTGCCAGCAGCCCCACAGGACTAGCGGGAGCAGCTTACAATGAGCAGTTCTTC. The rearrangement uses TRBV7-9 and TRBJ2-1; 13 bases are a match to TRBD2. The CDR3 has 18 residues. Germline V gene data show CDR1 as SEHNR and CDR2 as FQNEAQ (reference sequence). Trimming at V came to 5 bases and at J to 4 bases, leaving 11 bases not matched to a gene.

The chain couples TRBV12-3 or TRBV12-4 to TRBJ2-1; perhaps TRBD1 as D (5 bases). The CDR3 has 14 residues. V was pared by 6 bases and J by 7 bases, with 16 bases between. CDR3 bases: TGTGCCAGCAGCTACACAGGTTTCGGGAATGAGCAGTTCTTC. Translating gives CASSYTGFGNEQFF.

The CDR3 loop reads CASSPRLAGESYEQYF. DNA of the CDR3: TGTGCCAGTAGTCCTCGACTAGCGGGAGAGTCCTACGAGCAGTACTTC. The rearrangement joins TRBV19 to TRBJ2-7; 12 bases match TRBD2. The CDR3 extends over 16 amino acids. V shed 5 bases, J shed 1 base, and the junction held 6 bases outside the gene matches. Germline CDR1 and CDR2: LNHDA and SQIVND (reference sequence).

This clonotype was detected only a few times. The gene calls are TRBV9 and TRBJ2-7; TRBD2 agrees at 12 bases. The CDR3 sequence is 15 residues long. Per germline, CDR1 SGDLS and CDR2 YYNGEE. V was pared by 0 bases and J by 6 bases, with 4 bases of the junction left unmatched. The CDR3 coding sequence is TGTGCCAGCAGCGTAGATGGGACTAGCGGGTCCGAGCAGTACTTC. As protein: CASSVDGTSGSEQYF. The full variable domain, completed using reference TRBV9 and TRBJ2-7, is DSGVTQTPKHLITATGQRVTLRCSPRSGDLSVYWYQQSLDQGLQFLIQYYNGEERAKGNILERFSAQQFPDLHSELNLSSLELGDSALYFCASSVDGTSGSEQYFGPGTRLTVT.

This clonotype was counted only a few times. This chain connects TRBV27 to TRBJ2-2; D possibly corresponds to TRBD2 (6 bases). From germline, CDR1 is MNHEY and CDR2 SMNVEV (reference sequence). The CDR3 is 14 amino acids. V dropped 8 bases and J dropped 1 base, with 11 bases sitting between them. The CDR3 protein is CASRASVNTGELFF. CDR3 in DNA: TGTGCCAGCCGGGCTAGCGTGAACACCGGGGAGCTGTTTTTT.

In this sample, this clonotype turned up many times. The chain combines TRBV19 with TRBJ1-5; 12 bases match TRBD1. This CDR3 comprises 16 residues. Germline values: CDR1 LNHDA, CDR2 SQIVND (reference sequence). J gave up 3 bases and V 4 bases, and 4 bases lay outside the gene matches. The DNA of the CDR3 is TGTGCCAGTAGTAGGGGACAGGGGGCTGTCAATCAGCCCCAGCATTTT. Its protein is CASSRGQGAVNQPQHF.

The V gene is TRBV6-2 or TRBV6-3, the J gene TRBJ2-1; TRBD1 matches 7 bases. The germline V gene encodes CDR1 MNHEY and CDR2 SVGEGT. J gave up 2 bases and V 6 bases, and 7 bases lay outside the gene matches. This CDR3 comprises 15 residues. CDR3: CASSRTGAAYNEQFF. CDR3 coding DNA: TGTGCCAGCAGCCGAACAGGGGCTGCCTACAATGAGCAGTTCTTC.

The sample holds a few counts of this clonotype. The V and J genes are TRBV7-2 and TRBJ2-5; D unresolved. The CDR3 loop spans 14 amino acids. CDR1 and CDR2 from the germline V gene are SGHTA and FQGNSA. V lost 4 bases and J 4 bases, leaving 13 bases between the germline ends. The CDR3 bases are TGTGCCAGCAGCTGGGATTCTAGGAGAGAGACCCAGTACTTC. Its translation: CASSWDSRRETQYF.

This clonotype was seen ten or more times. This chain uses TRBV6-4 with TRBJ2-1; no definite D call. Germline V lookup: CDR1 MRHNA, CDR2 SNTAGT. With 4 bases removed from V and 10 bases from J, the gap between germline ends came to 17 bases. This CDR3 spans 14 amino acids. CDR3 bases: TGTGCCAGCAGTGTGCGAGCCGTCCATAGCGAGCAGTTCTTC. This translates into CASSVRAVHSEQFF.